The 18 T cell receptor beta chains below come from one sample, sequenced in a study of cytotoxic CD8 clonotypes in ibrutinib-treated CLL. Sequenced by immunoSEQ multiplex PCR; TCRdb stores in-frame clones only, minus some. The sample holds about 130,000 clones, roughly three quarters seen once. The specimen comprised PBMCs, sampled after 24 months of ibrutinib treatment. All receptors derive from a human donor with chronic lymphocytic leukemia.

CDR3 sequence reads: CASSPPEWGLNTEAFF. The CDR3 coding sequence is TGTGCCAGCTCACCACCTGAGTGGGGCCTTAACACTGAAGCTTTCTTT. The rearrangement uses TRBV18 and TRBJ1-1, with D possibly being TRBD1 (5 bases). CDR1 and CDR2 (germline): KGHSH, LQKENI. Trimming left V 0 bases short and J 2 bases short, with 13 bases between. CDR3 length: 16 residues. Supplemented by reference TRBV18 and TRBJ1-1, the full variable domain reads NAGVMQNPRHLVRRRGQEARLRCSPMKGHSHVYWYRQLPEEGLKFMVYLQKENIIDESGMPKERFSAEFPKEGPSILRIQQVVRGDSAAYFCASSPPEWGLNTEAFFGQGTRLTVV.

The V and J genes are TRBV2 and TRBJ1-2, with TRBD1 as a possible D gene (6 bases). V was clipped by 5 bases and J by 4 bases, with 11 bases between them. CDR1 and CDR2 (germline): SNHLY, FYNNEI. The CDR3 contains 13 residues. CDR3 protein: CASSWDTGYGYTF. CDR3 bases: TGTGCCAGCAGTTGGGACACCGGCTATGGCTACACCTTC.

The chain is built from TRBV28 and TRBJ2-7; no clear D. The CDR3 runs 12 residues. Per the germline V gene, CDR1 is MDHEN and CDR2 is SYDVKM. The V and J ends lost 5 bases and 3 bases respectively, with 8 bases between them. CDR3 loop: CASSKTSYEQYF. CDR3 nucleotides: TGTGCCAGCAGTAAAACGAGCTACGAGCAGTACTTC.

This rearrangement joins TRBV6-6 to TRBJ2-7; D tentatively fits TRBD1 or TRBD2 (5 bases each). Trimming cost V 8 bases and J 7 bases, with 24 bases left between them. The CDR3 extends over 15 amino acids. The germline V gene has CDR1 MNHNY and CDR2 SVGAGI (reference sequence). The CDR3: CASLNGAGSQGEQYF. The DNA of the CDR3 is TGTGCCAGCCTCAACGGGGCAGGGTCTCAGGGTGAGCAGTACTTC.

The gene calls are TRBV28 and TRBJ2-7; tentative D call: TRBD1 (6 bases). The CDR3 consists of 13 residues. V lost 6 bases and J 2 bases, leaving 11 bases between the germline ends. Germline-derived CDR1 and CDR2 are MDHEN and SYDVKM. The CDR3 is CASSPAGAYEQYF. CDR3 DNA sequence: TGTGCCAGCAGCCCGGCAGGGGCCTACGAGCAGTACTTC.

This clone was counted only a few times. CDR3 bases: TGTGCCAGCAGCAAATCCCTCCTCTGGACTGGCTACACCTTC. As protein: CASSKSLLWTGYTF. The chain carries TRBV6-1 and TRBJ1-2; D unclear. CDR1 MNHNS and CDR2 SASEGT come from the germline V gene. Trimming shortened V by 6 bases and J by 7 bases, and 18 bases separated the two germline ends. This CDR3 is built from 14 residues.

The chain joins TRBV28 to TRBJ1-4, with TRBD1 as a possible D gene (6 bases). The V and J ends lost 3 bases and 1 base respectively, with 18 bases between them. The CDR3 covers 18 residues. Per the germline V gene, CDR1 is MDHEN and CDR2 is SYDVKM. The CDR3 region is CASSFFFGGLGTNEKLFF. In DNA form, the CDR3 reads TGTGCCAGCAGTTTCTTTTTTGGGGGGCTGGGAACTAATGAAAAACTGTTTTTT.

This clone was detected once. This chain uses TRBV2 with TRBJ2-2, with 11 nucleotides matching TRBD2. Per germline, CDR1 SNHLY and CDR2 FYNNEI. J lost 6 bases, V lost 5 bases, and 5 bases had no gene match. The CDR3 has 15 amino acids. The CDR3 bases are TGTGCCAGCAGTCGGACTAGCGGGTCCCCCGGGGAGCTGTTTTTT. Protein product: CASSRTSGSPGELFF.

This chain connects TRBV2 to TRBJ2-7, with D maybe TRBD1 (6 bases). There are 14 residues in the CDR3. Trimming took 7 bases from V and 0 from J, leaving 13 bases between them. Germline CDR1 reads SNHLY; CDR2 reads FYNNEI. As DNA, the CDR3 is TGTGCCAGCACCGGGACATACCTCTCCTACGAGCAGTACTTC. Its translation is CASTGTYLSYEQYF.

V is TRBV7-9 and J is TRBJ2-5; D may correspond to TRBD1 or TRBD2 (6 bases each). The CDR3 sequence is 14 residues long. CDR1 is SEHNR, CDR2 FQNEAQ, per germline (reference sequence). The germline V and J ends were trimmed by 8 bases and 1 base, with 14 bases remaining between them. The CDR3: CASGPGASQETQYF. CDR3 coding DNA: TGTGCCAGCGGCCCGGGGGCTTCCCAAGAGACCCAGTACTTC.

The gene calls are TRBV15 and TRBJ2-2, with TRBD2 as a possible D gene (6 bases). The CDR3 runs 14 residues. The V and J ends lost 8 bases and 1 base respectively, with 11 bases between them. CDR1 and CDR2 from the germline V gene are LNHNV and YYDKDF (reference sequence). In nucleotides, the CDR3 is TGTGCCACCTTCGGGACTTTGAACACCGGGGAGCTGTTTTTT. Translated: CATFGTLNTGELFF.

This clone was seen a single time. The CDR3 is CASSFAGGTEAFF. DNA for the CDR3: TGTGCCAGCAGCTTCGCTGGGGGAACTGAAGCTTTCTTT. V usage is TRBV7-2 and J usage is TRBJ1-1; a possible D gene is TRBD1 (5 bases). The CDR3 covers 13 residues. The V end was cut by 3 bases, the J end by 5 bases, with 10 bases between. Germline V gives CDR1 SGHTA, CDR2 FQGNSA.

CDR3 region: CASSAEGAVTEAFF. CDR3 nucleotides: TGTGCCAGCAGTGCCGAGGGGGCGGTCACTGAAGCTTTCTTT. This sequence joins TRBV6-1 and TRBJ1-1, with 7 nucleotides matching TRBD1. CDR3 length equals 14 residues. Unmatched junction bases numbered 6, after V lost 4 bases and J lost 4 bases. Per germline, CDR1 MNHNS and CDR2 SASEGT.

There are a few counts of this clone. This chain joins TRBV4-3 and TRBJ2-2, with 8 bases matching TRBD1. With 1 base clipped from V and 6 bases from J, the junction kept 7 bases outside the gene matches. Germline assignment: CDR1 LGHNA and CDR2 YSLEER. The CDR3 covers 16 residues. This chain's CDR3 is CASSQVGRGQPGELFF. The CDR3 DNA reads TGCGCCAGCAGCCAAGTTGGCAGGGGGCAACCCGGGGAGCTGTTTTTT.

This chain links TRBV7-2 with TRBJ1-6, with D unclear. The CDR3 contains 12 residues. Per germline, CDR1 SGHTA and CDR2 FQGNSA. Between the trimmed V and J ends, which lost 3 bases and 7 bases, there was a span of 4 bases. The CDR3 DNA follows: TGTGCCAGCAGCTTGGGGAATTCACCCCTCCACTTT. Translated, it gives CASSLGNSPLHF.

The chain has TRBV7-9 and TRBJ2-1; 8 bases align to TRBD1. This CDR3 has 14 residues. CDR1 and CDR2 (germline): SEHNR, FQNEAQ (reference sequence). The V segment lost 0 bases and the J segment 6 bases; nucleotides outside the gene matches: 1. The CDR3 loop is CASSLAQGANEQFF. CDR3 bases: TGTGCCAGCAGCTTAGCGCAGGGGGCCAATGAGCAGTTCTTC.

J is TRBJ2-7 and V is TRBV20-1, with D perhaps matching TRBD1 (6 bases). The V gene's germline CDR1 is DFQATT and CDR2 SNEGSKA (reference sequence). V dropped 6 bases and J dropped 3 bases, with 9 bases sitting between them. The CDR3 has 11 residues. The CDR3 DNA follows: TGCAGTGCACCAGGGGACTACGAGCAGTACTTC. It specifies CSAPGDYEQYF.

This sequence joins TRBV4-3 and TRBJ2-7; tentatively, D is TRBD1 (6 bases). The germline V and J ends were trimmed by 3 bases and 6 bases, with 15 bases remaining between them. CDR3 length equals 14 residues. Germline V gene data show CDR1 as LGHNA and CDR2 as YSLEER. The CDR3 nucleotides are TGCGCCAGCAGCCAGGAACACAGGGAAGGCGAGCAGTACTTC. Protein: CASSQEHREGEQYF.